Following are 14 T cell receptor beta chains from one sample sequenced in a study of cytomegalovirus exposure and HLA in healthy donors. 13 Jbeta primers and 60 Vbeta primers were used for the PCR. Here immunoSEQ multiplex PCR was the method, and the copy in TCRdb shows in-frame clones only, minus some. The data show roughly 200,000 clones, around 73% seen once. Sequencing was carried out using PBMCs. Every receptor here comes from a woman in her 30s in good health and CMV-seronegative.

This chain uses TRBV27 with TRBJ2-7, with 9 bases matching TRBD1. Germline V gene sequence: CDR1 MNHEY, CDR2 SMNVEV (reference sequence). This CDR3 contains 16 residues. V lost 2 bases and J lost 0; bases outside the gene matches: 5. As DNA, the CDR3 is TGTGCCAGCAGTTTACGCGGACAGGGGATCTCCTACGAGCAGTACTTC. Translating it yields CASSLRGQGISYEQYF.

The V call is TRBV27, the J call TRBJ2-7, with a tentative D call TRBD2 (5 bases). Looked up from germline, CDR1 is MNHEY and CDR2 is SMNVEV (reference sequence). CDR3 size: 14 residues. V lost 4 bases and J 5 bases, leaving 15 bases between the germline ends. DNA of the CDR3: TGTGCCAGCAGTTCCTCGACACTCGGGAACGAGCAGTACTTC. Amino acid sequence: CASSSSTLGNEQYF.

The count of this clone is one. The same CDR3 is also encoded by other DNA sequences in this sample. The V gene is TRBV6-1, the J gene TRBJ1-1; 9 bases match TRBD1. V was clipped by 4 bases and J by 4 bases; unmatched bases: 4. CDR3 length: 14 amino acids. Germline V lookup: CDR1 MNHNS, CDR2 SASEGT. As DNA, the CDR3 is TGTGCCAGCAGTGGGGGACAGGGCGCCACTGAAGCTTTCTTT. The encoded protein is CASSGGQGATEAFF.

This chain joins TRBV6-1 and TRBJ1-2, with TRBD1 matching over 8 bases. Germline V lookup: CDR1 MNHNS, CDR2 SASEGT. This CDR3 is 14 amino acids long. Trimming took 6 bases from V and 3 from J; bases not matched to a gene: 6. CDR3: CASSRTGLDYGYTF. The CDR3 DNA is TGTGCCAGCAGCAGGACAGGGCTTGACTATGGCTACACCTTC.

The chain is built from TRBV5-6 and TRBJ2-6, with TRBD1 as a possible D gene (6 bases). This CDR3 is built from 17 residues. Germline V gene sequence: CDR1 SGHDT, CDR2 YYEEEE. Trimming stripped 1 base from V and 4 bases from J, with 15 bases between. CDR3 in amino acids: CASSLRWGHVGANVLTF. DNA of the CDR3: TGTGCCAGCAGCTTGCGGTGGGGGCATGTAGGGGCCAACGTCCTGACTTTC.

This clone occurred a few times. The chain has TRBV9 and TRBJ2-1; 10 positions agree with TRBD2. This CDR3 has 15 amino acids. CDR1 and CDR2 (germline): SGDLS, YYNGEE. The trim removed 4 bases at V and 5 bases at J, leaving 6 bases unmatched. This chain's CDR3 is CASSPLAGADNEQFF. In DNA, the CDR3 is TGTGCCAGCAGCCCCCTAGCGGGAGCCGACAATGAGCAGTTCTTC.

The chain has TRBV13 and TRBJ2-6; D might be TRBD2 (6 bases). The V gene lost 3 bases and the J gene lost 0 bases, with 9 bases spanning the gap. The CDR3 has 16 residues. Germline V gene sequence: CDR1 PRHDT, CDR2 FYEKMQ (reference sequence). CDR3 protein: CASSFAGGSGANVLTF. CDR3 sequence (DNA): TGTGCCAGCAGCTTCGCCGGGGGCTCTGGGGCCAACGTCCTGACTTTC.

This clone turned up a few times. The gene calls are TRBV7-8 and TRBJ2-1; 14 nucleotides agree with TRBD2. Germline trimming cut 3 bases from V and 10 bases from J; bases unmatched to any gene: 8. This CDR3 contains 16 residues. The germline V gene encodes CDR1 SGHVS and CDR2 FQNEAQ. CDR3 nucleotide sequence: TGTGCCAGCAGCTTGGAGACTAGCGGGGGGGCCCGCGAGCAGTTCTTC. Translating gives CASSLETSGGAREQFF.

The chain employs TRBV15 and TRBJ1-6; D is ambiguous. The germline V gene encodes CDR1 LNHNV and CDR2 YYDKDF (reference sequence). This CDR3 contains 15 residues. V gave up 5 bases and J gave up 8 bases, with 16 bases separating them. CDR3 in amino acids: CATSGGREGYSPLHF. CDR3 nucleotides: TGTGCCACCAGCGGAGGACGGGAAGGATATTCACCCCTCCACTTT.

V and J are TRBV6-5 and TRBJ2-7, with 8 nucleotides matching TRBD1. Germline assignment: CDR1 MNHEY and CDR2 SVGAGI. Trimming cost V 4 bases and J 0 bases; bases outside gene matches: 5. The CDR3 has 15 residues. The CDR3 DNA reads TGTGCCAGCAGTTTGACAGGGGTGCCCTCCTACGAGCAGTACTTC. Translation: CASSLTGVPSYEQYF.

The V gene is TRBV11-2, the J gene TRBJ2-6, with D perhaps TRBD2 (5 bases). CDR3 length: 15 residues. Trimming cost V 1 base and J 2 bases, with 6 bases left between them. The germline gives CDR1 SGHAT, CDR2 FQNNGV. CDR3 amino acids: CASSLAGTGANVLTF. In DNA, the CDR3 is TGTGCCAGCAGCTTAGCGGGGACTGGGGCCAACGTCCTGACTTTC.

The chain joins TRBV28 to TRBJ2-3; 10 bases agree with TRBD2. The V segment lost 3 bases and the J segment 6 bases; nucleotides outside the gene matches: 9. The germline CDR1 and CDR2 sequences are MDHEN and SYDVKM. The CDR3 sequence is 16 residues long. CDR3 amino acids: CASSFTLAGVGDTQYF. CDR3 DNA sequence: TGTGCCAGCAGTTTCACTCTAGCGGGGGTGGGGGATACGCAGTATTTT.

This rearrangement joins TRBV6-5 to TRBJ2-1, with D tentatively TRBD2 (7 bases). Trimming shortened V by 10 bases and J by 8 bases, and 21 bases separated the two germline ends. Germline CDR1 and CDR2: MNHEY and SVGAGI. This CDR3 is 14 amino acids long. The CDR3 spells CATTNVGGGHEQFF. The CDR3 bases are TGTGCCACCACGAACGTAGGGGGAGGGCATGAGCAGTTCTTC.

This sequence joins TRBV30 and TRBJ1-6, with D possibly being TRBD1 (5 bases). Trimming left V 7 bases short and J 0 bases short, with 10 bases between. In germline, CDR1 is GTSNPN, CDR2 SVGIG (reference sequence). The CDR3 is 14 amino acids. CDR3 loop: CASGLISYNSPLHF. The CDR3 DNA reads TGTGCCTCGGGACTGATCTCCTATAATTCACCCCTCCACTTT.